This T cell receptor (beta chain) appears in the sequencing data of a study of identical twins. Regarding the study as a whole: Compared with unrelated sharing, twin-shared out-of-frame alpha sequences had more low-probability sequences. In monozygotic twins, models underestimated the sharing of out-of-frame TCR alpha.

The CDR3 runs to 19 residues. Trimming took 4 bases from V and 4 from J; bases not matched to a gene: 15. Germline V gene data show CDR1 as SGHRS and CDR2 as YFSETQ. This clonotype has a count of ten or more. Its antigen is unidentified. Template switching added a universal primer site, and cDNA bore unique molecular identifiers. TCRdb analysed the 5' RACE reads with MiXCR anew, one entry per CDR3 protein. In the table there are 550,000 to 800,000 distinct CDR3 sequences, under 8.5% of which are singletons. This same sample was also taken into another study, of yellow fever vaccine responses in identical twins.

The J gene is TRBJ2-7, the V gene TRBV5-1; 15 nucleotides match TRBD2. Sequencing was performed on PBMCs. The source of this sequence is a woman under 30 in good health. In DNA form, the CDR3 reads TGCGCCAGCAGCCCCTGGACTAGCGGGAGGGCCCATGGACTGTACGAGCAGTACTTC. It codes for CASSPWTSGRAHGLYEQYF.